This T cell receptor (beta chain) was recovered during a study of post-analysis software for immune sequencing data. Findings and limits, study-wide: Relative to controls, patients had 4 or 5 TRBV segments at higher frequency, with TRBV5-6, TRBV5-1 and TRBV20-1 among these.

For this clonotype: Its antigen is not known.

The CDR3 is 16 residues long. Germline-derived CDR1 and CDR2 are MDHEN and SYDVKM. Trimming took 3 bases from V and 5 from J, leaving 19 bases between them. Tagging with unique molecular identifiers was a feature of the TCR beta cDNA libraries. One entry per CDR3 protein, called by TCRdb with MiXCR from the PCR reads. The profile shows about 770,000 distinct CDR3 sequences, around 42% of them singletons. Sequencing used blood. The source of this sequence is a girl aged 10 to 17 with multiple sclerosis. This chain uses TRBV28 with TRBJ2-5; D possibly corresponds to TRBD2 (6 bases). The CDR3: CASSFSGTPGVETQYF. The CDR3, as DNA: TGTGCCAGCAGTTTTTCAGGGACGCCGGGGGTGGAGACCCAGTACTTC.